The T cell receptor (beta chain) under discussion was sequenced for a study of cytomegalovirus exposure and HLA in healthy donors. In its sample, this clone was seen once. No antigen is known for it. The PCR was carried out with 60 Vbeta primers and 13 Jbeta primers. TCRdb keeps only in-frame clones here, not all; method: immunoSEQ multiplex PCR. The sample has about 76,000 clones; around 70% are singletons. Study-wide results and limits: At a 0.05 false discovery rate, a later analysis found 15,000 to 20,000 TCR beta sequences to be associated with HLA alleles. It was confirmed in vitro that a few of the CMV-associated chains were specific for CMV antigens. In an earlier analysis, in 587 donors, most V segments appeared productive either ~90% or ~30% of the time.

This CDR3 spans 18 amino acids. CDR1 GTSNPN and CDR2 SVGIG come from the germline V gene (reference sequence). Trimming stripped 1 base from V and 1 base from J, with 20 bases between. The V call is TRBV30, the J call TRBJ1-5; possibly TRBD1 for D (5 bases). The sequence came from a woman between 40 and 55 years old in good health and CMV-seropositive. The specimen was PBMCs. The CDR3 region is CAWSGESGRTVSNQPQHF. In DNA, the CDR3 is TGTGCCTGGAGTGGGGAATCAGGGAGGACGGTGAGCAATCAGCCCCAGCATTTT.